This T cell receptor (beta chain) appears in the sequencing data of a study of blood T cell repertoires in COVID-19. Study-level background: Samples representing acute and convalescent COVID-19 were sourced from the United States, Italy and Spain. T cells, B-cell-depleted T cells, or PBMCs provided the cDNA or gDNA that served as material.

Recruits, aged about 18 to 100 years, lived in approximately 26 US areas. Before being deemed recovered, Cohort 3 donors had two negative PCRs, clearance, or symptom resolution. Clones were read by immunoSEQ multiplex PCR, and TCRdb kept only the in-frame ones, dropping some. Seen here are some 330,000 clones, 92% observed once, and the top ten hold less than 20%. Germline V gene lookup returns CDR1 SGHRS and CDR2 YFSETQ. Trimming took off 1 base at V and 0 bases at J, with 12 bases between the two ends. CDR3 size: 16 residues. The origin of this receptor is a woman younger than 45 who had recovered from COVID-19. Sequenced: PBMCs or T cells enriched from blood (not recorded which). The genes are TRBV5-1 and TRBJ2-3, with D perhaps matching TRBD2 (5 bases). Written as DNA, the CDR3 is TGCGCCAGCAGCTTGCTGAGCGGTGACAGCACAGATACGCAGTATTTT. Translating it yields CASSLLSGDSTDTQYF.